Listed below are T cell receptor beta chains from one sample, sequenced in a study of blood T cell repertoires in COVID-19. Produced via immunoSEQ multiplex PCR; TCRdb's table is partial and in-frame only. The sample holds about 150,000 clones, more than 75% seen once. The specimen sequenced was PBMCs or T cells enriched from blood (not recorded which). Source of these receptors: a woman aged 50 to 60 who had recovered from COVID-19. The CDR3 runs from the conserved cysteine through the conserved F or W. D genes are given only for firm matches. A clone size is listed for some rows: how often the clone was seen (once, few, many), or a class if it is expanded.

J: TRBJ2-7; V: TRBV6-2/TRBV6-3; D: -; size: -; DNA: TGTGCCAGCAGTCTGCAGGGGGGCGGGTTTTTCACCTACGAGCAGTACTTC; CDR3: CASSLQGGGFFTYEQYF
J: TRBJ1-4; V: TRBV6-1; D: -; size: once; DNA: TGTGCCAGCACTTCCACAGAACCCGGAAAACTGTTTTTT; CDR3: CASTSTEPGKLFF
J: TRBJ1-1; V: TRBV6-6; D: -; size: -; DNA: TGTGCCAGCAGTACCGGAGGACAGCGTGAAGCTTTCTTT; CDR3: CASSTGGQREAFF
J: TRBJ2-4; V: TRBV11-3; D: -; size: -; DNA: TGTGCCAGCAGTGGGGGCCAAGCCAAAAACATTCAGTACTTC; CDR3: CASSGGQAKNIQYF
J: TRBJ1-3; V: TRBV6-5; D: -; size: -; DNA: TGTGCCAGCAGTTACCAGAATTCTGTCTCTGGAAACACCATATATTTT; CDR3: CASSYQNSVSGNTIYF
J: TRBJ1-3; V: TRBV6-4; D: -; size: once; DNA: TGTGCCAGCAGTGATTCATCAAGGGGCCGCTGCAGCTCTGGAAACACCATATATTTT; CDR3: CASSDSSRGRCSSGNTIYF
J: TRBJ1-2; V: TRBV4-2; D: -; size: once; DNA: TGTGCCAGCAGCCAAGATCTTGGGGGGATGAGCTATGGCTACACCTTC; CDR3: CASSQDLGGMSYGYTF
J: TRBJ1-1; V: TRBV28; D: TRBD1; size: -; DNA: TGTGCCAGCACCAGTCCCGGGACAGGGCGGGCCGAAGCTTTCTTT; CDR3: CASTSPGTGRAEAFF
J: TRBJ1-1; V: TRBV6-5; D: -; size: -; DNA: TGTGCCAGCAGTTACTCGAGGGAAGAGCTGAACACTGAAGCTTTCTTT; CDR3: CASSYSREELNTEAFF
J: TRBJ2-3; V: TRBV25-1; D: TRBD2; size: -; DNA: TGTGCCAGCAGCGGATCTAGCGGGGGGGCTGGTAATATAGATACGCAGTATTTT; CDR3: CASSGSSGGAGNIDTQYF
J: TRBJ2-7; V: TRBV5-6; D: TRBD2; size: -; DNA: TGTGCCAGCAGCCCTAGCGGGGCCCGCTCCTACGAGCAGTACTTC; CDR3: CASSPSGARSYEQYF
J: TRBJ1-6; V: TRBV6-6; D: -; size: -; DNA: TGTGCCAGCAAGGACGGGCAGGGCGGTAATTCACCCCTCCACTTT; CDR3: CASKDGQGGNSPLHF
J: TRBJ2-1; V: TRBV7-3; D: -; size: -; DNA: TGTGCCAGCAGCTCCCCACTGCTCAATGAGCAGTTCTTC; CDR3: CASSSPLLNEQFF
J: TRBJ2-1; V: TRBV5-6; D: TRBD1; size: -; DNA: TGTGCCAGCAGCCAACAGGGGGTCTCCTACAATGAGCAGTTCTTC; CDR3: CASSQQGVSYNEQFF
J: TRBJ1-3; V: TRBV9; D: -; size: -; DNA: TGTGCCAGCAGCCGGGAGGGCGGAACCTCTGGAAACACCATATATTTT; CDR3: CASSREGGTSGNTIYF
J: TRBJ2-5; V: TRBV30; D: TRBD2; size: -; DNA: TGTGCCTGGAGCAGGGGACTAGCGGGGGTAGAGACCCAGTACTTC; CDR3: CAWSRGLAGVETQYF
J: TRBJ1-2; V: TRBV20-1; D: -; size: -; DNA: TGCAGTATAGACAGCCTCTATGGCTACACCTTC; CDR3: CSIDSLYGYTF
J: TRBJ2-7; V: TRBV5-6; D: TRBD1; size: -; DNA: TGTGCCAGCAGCTTGCCTCCCAGGGGGATGAAGGAGCAGTACTTC; CDR3: CASSLPPRGMKEQYF
J: TRBJ1-5; V: TRBV7-2; D: TRBD1; size: -; DNA: TGTGCCAGCAGCTTAACGTCTACAGGGGATCAGCCCCAGCATTTT; CDR3: CASSLTSTGDQPQHF
J: TRBJ2-3; V: TRBV12-3/TRBV12-4; D: -; size: -; DNA: TGTGCCAGCAGTTGGACTTCAAATACGCAGTATTTT; CDR3: CASSWTSNTQYF
J: TRBJ1-2; V: TRBV19; D: -; size: many; DNA: TGTGCCAGTAGCGGCAGGGCGGACTATGGCTACACCTTC; CDR3: CASSGRADYGYTF
J: TRBJ2-3; V: TRBV18; D: TRBD2; size: -; DNA: TGTGCCAGCACCACAACTAGCGGGGGACCAGATACGCAGTATTTT; CDR3: CASTTTSGGPDTQYF
J: TRBJ1-4; V: TRBV19; D: TRBD1; size: -; DNA: TGTGCCAGTATCCCCGCGACAGGGAGGAATGAAAAACTGTTTTTT; CDR3: CASIPATGRNEKLFF
J: TRBJ2-1; V: TRBV14; D: TRBD2; size: -; DNA: TGTGCCAGCAGCCCTCTCCCGGGACTAGATCGGGGTGAGCAGTTCTTC; CDR3: CASSPLPGLDRGEQFF
J: TRBJ2-3; V: TRBV7-6; D: -; size: once; DNA: TGTGCCAGCAGCTTAGAGGCGTTGGGGCCCCGCTTGGATACGCAGTATTTT; CDR3: CASSLEALGPRLDTQYF
J: TRBJ1-2; V: TRBV7-2; D: -; size: -; DNA: TGTGCCAGCAGCTTATCCCGCGCTGATGGCTACACCTTC; CDR3: CASSLSRADGYTF
J: TRBJ2-3; V: TRBV7-8; D: -; size: -; DNA: TGTGCCAGCAGCCTCCGTGCAGGGGCCACAGATACGCAGTATTTT; CDR3: CASSLRAGATDTQYF
J: TRBJ1-1; V: TRBV7-9; D: TRBD1; size: -; DNA: TGTGCCAGCAGCCCGAGACAGGGGGCGTCTGAAGCTTTCTTT; CDR3: CASSPRQGASEAFF
J: TRBJ2-7; V: TRBV4-3; D: TRBD1; size: -; DNA: TGCGCCAGCAGCCGTACGGGACAGGGGGCCTACGAGCAGTACTTC; CDR3: CASSRTGQGAYEQYF
J: TRBJ2-1; V: TRBV7-6; D: TRBD2; size: -; DNA: TGTGCCAGCAGCTTCCCTGCTAGCGGGGGGGCCAGTAGTGAGAATGAGCAGTTCTTC; CDR3: CASSFPASGGASSENEQFF
J: TRBJ1-6; V: TRBV7-3; D: TRBD1; size: -; DNA: TGTGCCAGCAGCTTGACAGGGTTTAATTCACCCCTCCACTTT; CDR3: CASSLTGFNSPLHF
J: TRBJ2-7; V: TRBV19; D: TRBD2; size: -; DNA: TGTGCCAGTAGTCCAGCGGGATACTCCTACGAGCAGTACTTC; CDR3: CASSPAGYSYEQYF
J: TRBJ1-1; V: TRBV12-5; D: TRBD1; size: -; DNA: TGTGCTAGTGGAGACAGGGCCGGAACTCGTAACACTGAAGCTTTCTTT; CDR3: CASGDRAGTRNTEAFF
J: TRBJ2-7; V: TRBV6-2/TRBV6-3; D: -; size: -; DNA: TGTGCCAGCAGCCCTACGGGGGGGATGGGACAGGGAGTTACCTACGAGCAGTACTTC; CDR3: CASSPTGGMGQGVTYEQYF
J: TRBJ2-2; V: TRBV7-6; D: TRBD1; size: -; DNA: TGTGCCAGCAGCTTAGCGGGACAGGGGTGGTTCACCGGGGAGCTGTTTTTT; CDR3: CASSLAGQGWFTGELFF
J: TRBJ2-1; V: TRBV6-2/TRBV6-3; D: -; size: -; DNA: TGTGCCAGCAGTCCCGCCTCTCCCCCGGTCTACAATGAGCAGTTCTTC; CDR3: CASSPASPPVYNEQFF
J: TRBJ1-2; V: TRBV27; D: -; size: -; DNA: TGTGCCAGCAGTAACAGGGATGGCTACACCTTC; CDR3: CASSNRDGYTF
J: TRBJ2-7; V: TRBV19; D: -; size: -; DNA: TGTGCCAGTAGTATAGATAGGGGTGGCTACGAGCAGTACTTC; CDR3: CASSIDRGGYEQYF
J: TRBJ1-3; V: TRBV9; D: TRBD1; size: -; DNA: TGTGCCAGCAGCGTAGGGCCGGGACAGGTCTCTGGAAACACCATATATTTT; CDR3: CASSVGPGQVSGNTIYF
J: TRBJ2-3; V: TRBV29-1; D: -; size: -; DNA: TGCAGCGTTGTTCAGGGGACGGATACGCAGTATTTT; CDR3: CSVVQGTDTQYF
J: TRBJ1-5; V: TRBV6-6; D: TRBD1; size: once; DNA: TGTGCCAGCAGTCTGACAGGGCCTCAGCCCCAGCATTTT; CDR3: CASSLTGPQPQHF
J: TRBJ1-2; V: TRBV7-9; D: TRBD1; size: -; DNA: TGTGCCAGCAGCCATGGGACAGGGGATGGCTACACCTTC; CDR3: CASSHGTGDGYTF
J: TRBJ2-1; V: TRBV19; D: TRBD1; size: -; DNA: TGTGCCAGTAGTAGGACAGGGGGCTTGAGCAATGAGCAGTTCTTC; CDR3: CASSRTGGLSNEQFF
J: TRBJ1-4; V: TRBV27; D: -; size: -; DNA: TGTGCCAGCAGTCCCGTACAGGGCTTTGCAACTAATGAAAAACTGTTTTTT; CDR3: CASSPVQGFATNEKLFF
J: TRBJ2-1; V: TRBV4-3; D: -; size: -; DNA: TGCGCCAGCAGCCAAGATCTGACAGCCCTTGTATATCCGTTCTTC; CDR3: CASSQDLTALVYPFF
J: TRBJ2-1; V: TRBV2; D: -; size: -; DNA: TGTGCCAGCAGTGAAGGGTGGCAGTGGTACAATGAGCAGTTCTTC; CDR3: CASSEGWQWYNEQFF
J: TRBJ2-1; V: TRBV7-2; D: TRBD1; size: -; DNA: TGTGCCAGCAGAAATCCGACAGGGGGCGCAGGTGAGCAGTTCTTC; CDR3: CASRNPTGGAGEQFF
J: TRBJ1-1; V: TRBV5-4; D: -; size: few; DNA: TGTGCCAGCAGCTTGCAGGCTGGGACTGAAGCTTTCTTT; CDR3: CASSLQAGTEAFF
J: TRBJ2-5; V: TRBV7-6; D: -; size: -; DNA: TGTGCCAGCAGCTTAGCCTCGCTCAGGTGGGAGACCCAGTACTTC; CDR3: CASSLASLRWETQYF
J: TRBJ2-1; V: TRBV9; D: -; size: -; DNA: TGTGCCAGCAGCGTAGCTCCACAGGGTCGCAATGAGCAGTTCTTC; CDR3: CASSVAPQGRNEQFF
J: TRBJ1-3; V: TRBV18; D: -; size: -; DNA: TGTGCCAGCTCAGAGCAGGAGGGCTCTGGAAACACCATATATTTT; CDR3: CASSEQEGSGNTIYF
J: TRBJ2-3; V: TRBV21-1; D: -; size: -; DNA: TGTGCCAGCAGCAAAGGAGGCTGCCCAGGGACAGATACGCAGTATTTT; CDR3: CASSKGGCPGTDTQYF
J: TRBJ1-4; V: TRBV6-6; D: -; size: -; DNA: TGTGCCAGCAGTTCCTACCCCTCTAATGAAAAACTGTTTTTT; CDR3: CASSSYPSNEKLFF
J: TRBJ2-5; V: TRBV2; D: TRBD2; size: once; DNA: TGTGCCAGCACGAGTAAGGCTAGCGGGGGGGTCCGGGAGACCCAGTACTTC; CDR3: CASTSKASGGVRETQYF
J: TRBJ2-5; V: TRBV5-1; D: -; size: -; DNA: TGCGCCAGCAGCGAAGGGGACCAAGAGACCCAGTACTTC; CDR3: CASSEGDQETQYF
J: TRBJ1-5; V: TRBV19; D: TRBD1; size: -; DNA: TGTGCCAGTAGTCGCCTGGACAGGGGAAATAGTCAGCCCCAGCATTTT; CDR3: CASSRLDRGNSQPQHF
J: TRBJ1-6; V: TRBV5-1; D: TRBD1; size: -; DNA: TGCGCCAGCAGCTGGAGGGACAGGGCAGGCAATTCACCCCTCCACTTT; CDR3: CASSWRDRAGNSPLHF
J: TRBJ1-6; V: TRBV6-5; D: TRBD1; size: -; DNA: TGTGCCAGCAGGATCCGACAGGGCGAGAATTCACCCCTCCACTTT; CDR3: CASRIRQGENSPLHF
J: TRBJ1-1; V: TRBV6-2/TRBV6-3; D: -; size: -; DNA: TGTGCCAGCAGTCCGAGTTGGGACACCAACACTGAAGCTTTCTTT; CDR3: CASSPSWDTNTEAFF